This TCR beta chain is from a study of tissue T cells after allogeneic stem cell transplantation. TCRdb keeps only in-frame clones here, not all; method: immunoSEQ multiplex PCR. The table shows 4,800 or so clones, with roughly half occurring only once. The time point was: mouse harvest day 7 after allogeneic transplant. Tail vein injection delivered 10^7 T-cell-depleted bone marrow cells and 10^6 splenic CD5+ T cells. This clone was picked up a small number of times. Genes and germline are mouse. The CDR3 end is not reached by the read, which stops 1 residue before it; the germline J gene fills it in. Germline lookup yields CDR1 NSHNY and CDR2 SYGAGN. Trimming shortened V by 2 bases and J by 0 bases, and 6 bases separated the two germline ends. The CDR3 is 14 amino acids.

The TCR comes from a female BALB/c mouse given C57BL/6 T cells with graft-versus-host disease after an allogeneic hematopoietic cell transplant. The gene calls are TRBV13-1 and TRBJ1-5; D gene unclear. The source material was gut tissue. The CDR3 region is CASSEGFNNQAPLF. CDR3 DNA (partial): TGTGCCAGCAGTGAAGGGTTTAACAACCAGGCTCCGCTT.